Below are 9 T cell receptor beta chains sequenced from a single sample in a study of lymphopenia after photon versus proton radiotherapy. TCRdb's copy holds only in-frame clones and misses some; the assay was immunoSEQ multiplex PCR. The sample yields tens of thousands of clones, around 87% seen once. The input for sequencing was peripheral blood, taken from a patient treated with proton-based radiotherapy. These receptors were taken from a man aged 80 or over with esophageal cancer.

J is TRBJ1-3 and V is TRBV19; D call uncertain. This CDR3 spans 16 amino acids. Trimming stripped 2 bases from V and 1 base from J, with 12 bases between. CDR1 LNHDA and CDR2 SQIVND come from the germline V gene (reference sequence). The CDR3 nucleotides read TGTGCCAGTAGTATATACGGCTTATTTTCTGGAAACACCATATATTTT. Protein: CASSIYGLFSGNTIYF. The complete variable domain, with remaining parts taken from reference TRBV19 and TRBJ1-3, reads DGGITQSPKYLFRKEGQNVTLSCEQNLNHDAMYWYRQDPGQGLRLIYYSQIVNDFQKGDIAEGYSVSREKKESFPLTVTSAQKNPTAFYLCASSIYGLFSGNTIYFGEGSWLTVV.

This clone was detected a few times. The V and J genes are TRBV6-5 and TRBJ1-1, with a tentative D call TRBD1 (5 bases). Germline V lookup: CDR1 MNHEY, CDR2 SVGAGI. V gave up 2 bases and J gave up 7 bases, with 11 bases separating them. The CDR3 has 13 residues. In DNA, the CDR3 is TGTGCCAGCAGTTACGTCATTGGGGGTGAAGCTTTCTTT. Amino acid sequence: CASSYVIGGEAFF.

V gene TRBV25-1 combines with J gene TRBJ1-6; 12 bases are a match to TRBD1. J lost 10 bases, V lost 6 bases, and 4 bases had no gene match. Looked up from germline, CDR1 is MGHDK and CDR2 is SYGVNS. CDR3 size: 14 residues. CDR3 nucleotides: TGTGCCAGCAGGGGGGACAGGGGGCTATCACCCCTCCACTTT. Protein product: CASRGDRGLSPLHF.

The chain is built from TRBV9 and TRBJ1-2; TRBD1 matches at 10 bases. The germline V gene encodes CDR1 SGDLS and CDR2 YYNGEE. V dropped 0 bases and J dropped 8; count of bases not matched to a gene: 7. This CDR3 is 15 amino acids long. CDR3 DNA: TGTGCCAGCAGCGTAGAATTAGGACAGGGGGGAGGCTACACCTTC. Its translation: CASSVELGQGGGYTF.

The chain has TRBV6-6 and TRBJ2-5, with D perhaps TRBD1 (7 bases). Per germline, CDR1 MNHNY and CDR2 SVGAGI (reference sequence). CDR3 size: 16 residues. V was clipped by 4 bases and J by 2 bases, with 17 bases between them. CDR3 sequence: CASSWTPGGGQETQYF. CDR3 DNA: TGTGCCAGCAGTTGGACCCCAGGGGGAGGTCAAGAGACCCAGTACTTC.

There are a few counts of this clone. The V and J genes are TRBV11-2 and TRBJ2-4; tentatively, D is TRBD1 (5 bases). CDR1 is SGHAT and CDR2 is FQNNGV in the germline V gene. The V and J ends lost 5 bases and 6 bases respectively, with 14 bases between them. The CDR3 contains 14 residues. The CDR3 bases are TGTGCCAGCAGCCGACCCAGGGTCCCAAACATTCAGTACTTC. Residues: CASSRPRVPNIQYF.

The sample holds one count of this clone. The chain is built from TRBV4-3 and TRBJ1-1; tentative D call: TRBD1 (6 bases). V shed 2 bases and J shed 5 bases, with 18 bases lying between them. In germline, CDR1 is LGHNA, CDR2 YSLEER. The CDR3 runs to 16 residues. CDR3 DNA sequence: TGCGCCAGCAGCCAAACCCTACAGGGTTGGTTTACTGAAGCTTTCTTT. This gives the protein CASSQTLQGWFTEAFF.

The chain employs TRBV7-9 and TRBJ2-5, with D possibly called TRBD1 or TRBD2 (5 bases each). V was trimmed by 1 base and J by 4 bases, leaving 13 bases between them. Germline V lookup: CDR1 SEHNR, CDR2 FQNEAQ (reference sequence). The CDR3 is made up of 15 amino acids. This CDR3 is CASSLGAQAGETQYF. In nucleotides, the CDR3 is TGTGCCAGCAGCTTAGGAGCACAGGCGGGAGAGACCCAGTACTTC.

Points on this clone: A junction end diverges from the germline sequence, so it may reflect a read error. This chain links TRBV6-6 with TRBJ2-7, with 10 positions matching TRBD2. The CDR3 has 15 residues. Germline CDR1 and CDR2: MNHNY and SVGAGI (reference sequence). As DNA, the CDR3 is TGTACCAGCAGTTACAGTAGCGGGAGGTCGGGCGAGCAGTACTTC. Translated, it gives CTSSYSSGRSGEQYF.